This T cell receptor (beta chain) was recorded in a study of T-cell reconstitution after alpha-beta-depleted transplantation in children. Overall study findings and caveats: Alpha-beta T cells about two months after transplant reportedly derived from several hundred expanded graft clones. After transplant, high TCRbeta diversity at day 60 in some patients arose from surviving recipient T cells and thymic progenitors.

This clonotype was counted at least ten times. Its antigen is still unknown. Preparation of the TCRbeta library was carried out with unique molecular identifiers. TCRdb called the PCR reads again in MiXCR, with one record for every CDR3 protein. The sample has approximately 70,000 distinct CDR3 sequences, approximately 4.4% seen once. The CDR3 spans 16 residues. With V trimmed by 3 bases and J by 2 bases, 7 bases remained unmatched. Per germline, CDR1 SGHRS and CDR2 YFSETQ. The receptor's source is a boy under two years old who had a stem cell transplant for acute myeloid leukemia, so the T cells may come from the graft donor. Material: PBMCs, mostly from graft donor cells, obtained 180 days after TCRalphabeta/CD19-depleted stem cell transplant. The V and J genes are TRBV5-1 and TRBJ2-3; TRBD1 aligns across 9 bases. CDR3 region: CASSWEGQGPTDTQYF. CDR3 nucleotide sequence: TGCGCCAGCAGCTGGGAGGGACAGGGACCCACAGATACGCAGTATTTT. Filled out from reference TRBV5-1 and TRBJ2-3, the complete variable domain reads KAGVTQTPRYLIKTRGQQVTLSCSPISGHRSVSWYQQTPGQGLQFLFEYFSETQRNKGNFPGRFSGRQFSNSRSEMNVSTLELGDSALYLCASSWEGQGPTDTQYFGPGTRLTVL.